This T cell receptor (beta chain) was recovered during a study of neurological immune-mediated disorders. General study results and limits: HTLV-1-associated myelopathy had the most TCR clonal expansion, and multiple sclerosis had the least, less than healthy controls. Expanded clones shared no identical CDR3 amino acid sequences across subjects, which suggested private TCR-beta repertoires in all groups.

There are many counts of this clonotype. Its target is unknown. TCRdb fed the 5' RACE reads into MiXCR, producing one record per CDR3 protein. The sample consists of about 43,000 distinct CDR3 sequences, more than 9.5% of them appearing once. Healthy controls were blood bank volunteers in Maryland, USA. Germline-derived CDR1 and CDR2 are SNHLY and FYNNEI. Trimming left V 5 bases short and J 4 bases short, with 17 bases between. The CDR3 covers 16 residues. What was sequenced was PBMCs. This chain links TRBV2 with TRBJ2-2, with D possibly matching TRBD2 (6 bases). The source of this sequence is a female donor in good health. The CDR3 protein is CASSPPRLVGTGELFF. In nucleotides, the CDR3 is TGTGCCAGCAGTCCCCCCCGACTAGTTGGCACCGGGGAGCTGTTTTTT.